This paragraph covers one T cell receptor (beta chain) sequence. This clone's antigen is unknown. Base qualities were left out, and no much larger clone turns up one base away. The CDR3, cysteine through phenylalanine, is 13 amino acids long. Of the read, only the CDR3 DNA is kept; its 39 bases are in frame from base 1. V and J are truncated by 2 bases and 4 bases respectively, leaving an intervening sequence of 8 bases. This entry belongs to a study of blood T cell repertoires in COVID-19 (dated by TCRdb to 2018 to 2021). Concerning the study at large: Samples from collaborators originated in the United States, Italy and Spain and spanned both the acute and convalescent phases of COVID-19. The prospective study material was composed of cDNA or gDNA derived from T cells, B-cell-depleted T cells, or PBMCs. Deeply sampled blood TCRbeta repertoires from subjects exposed to, actively infected with, or recovered from COVID-19 were included in the dataset. The repertoires were released in a freely available public database meant as a resource for research on the immune response to SARS-CoV-2. The samples were drawn from the first 160 participants of the ongoing ImmuneRACE study and from 1,254 subjects provided by 6 global collaborators. Nearly every sample came with metadata listing a de-identified subject ID, COVID-19 status, age in years and sex. HLA class I and class II types, where available, came from metadata supplied by the sample provider rather than from assay-based typing. Findings and caveats that apply to the study as a whole: Clinical and demographic metadata were provided uncurated, with the amount varying by source and participant.

Another Seattle source contributed samples from volunteer blood donors who had recovered from COVID-19. Whole blood was collected in K2EDTA tubes by collaborating institutions according to the institutions' own protocols. For TCRbeta analysis, collaborators shipped samples in one of three forms: frozen whole blood, isolated PBMCs, or DNA extracted from either of those sample types. TCRbeta CDR3 regions were amplified from genomic DNA by means of the immunoSEQ Assay, a bias-controlled multiplex PCR. Concerning the study's data processing: The number of nucleated cells in each sample was estimated by amplification of reference gene primers within the assay. Sequence reads were collapsed and filtered to measure the absolute abundance of every unique TCRbeta CDR3 rearrangement. Productive Simpson clonality was computed per sample as the square root of Simpson's diversity index over productive rearrangements. The source is immuneACCESS, and TCRdb retained only in-frame sequences with V and J called. Part of the clones is not carried over; for the studies checked, unresolved V genes explain less than half of this, and the remainder is unexplained. V, J and clone size derive from that table, while D and trimming were established from the DNA sequence. This sample comprises around 260,000 clones, 87% of them detected only once. The ten largest clones capture about 1.6% of the sample.

This receptor was obtained from a woman aged 40 to 50 who had recovered from COVID-19. The sequence links TRBV12-3 or TRBV12-4 to TRBJ1-1, with TRBD1 tentatively as D gene (5 bases match). The sample was peripheral blood. The DNA sequence is given as TGTGCCAGCAGTTTACTTAGGGGCACTGAAGCTTTCTTT. Translated, it reads CASSLLRGTEAFF.